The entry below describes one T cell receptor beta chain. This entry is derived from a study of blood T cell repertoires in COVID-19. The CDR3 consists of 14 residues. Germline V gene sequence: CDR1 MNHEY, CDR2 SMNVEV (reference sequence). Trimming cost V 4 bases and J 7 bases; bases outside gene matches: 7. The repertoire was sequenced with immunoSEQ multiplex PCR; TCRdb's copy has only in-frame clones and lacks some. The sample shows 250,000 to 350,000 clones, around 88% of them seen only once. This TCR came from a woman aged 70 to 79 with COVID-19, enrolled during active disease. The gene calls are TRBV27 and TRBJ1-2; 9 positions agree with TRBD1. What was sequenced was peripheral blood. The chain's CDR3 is CASSSGQGLGGYTF. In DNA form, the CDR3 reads TGTGCCAGCAGTTCGGGACAGGGCTTGGGTGGCTACACCTTC.